These 7 T cell receptor beta chains came from one sample sequenced in a study of cytomegalovirus exposure and HLA in healthy donors. The PCR employed 60 Vbeta primers together with 13 Jbeta primers. This table comes from immunoSEQ multiplex PCR, and its TCRdb copy is limited to in-frame clones, with some not included. The sample has about 120,000 clones, 73% seen once. Material: PBMCs. Receptors originate from a woman aged 40 to 55 in good health and CMV-seronegative.

There are a few counts of this clone. The chain is built from TRBV5-5 and TRBJ2-7; the D gene is possibly TRBD1 (6 bases). This CDR3 comprises 14 residues. Trimming removed 1 base at V and 3 bases at J, with 11 bases between. In germline, CDR1 is SGHKS, CDR2 YYEKEE (reference sequence). As DNA, the CDR3 is TGTGCCAGCAGCTTGCAGGGACACAACTACGAGCAGTACTTC. It is translated as CASSLQGHNYEQYF.

In this sample, this clone turned up a few times. This sequence joins TRBV28 and TRBJ2-1; 9 positions match TRBD2. The CDR3 totals 16 residues. J gave up 0 bases and V 4 bases, and 4 bases lay outside the gene matches. CDR1 is MDHEN, CDR2 SYDVKM, per germline. The CDR3 loop reads CASSSTSGHSYNEQFF. In DNA form, the CDR3 reads TGTGCCAGCAGTTCGACTAGCGGACACTCCTACAATGAGCAGTTCTTC.

Comment on this clone: The junction and the germline gene differ at one end; a read error may be behind it. The sample holds other DNA sequences that translate to the same CDR3. V usage is TRBV6-5 and J usage is TRBJ1-1, with TRBD1 as a possible D gene (6 bases). Germline assignment: CDR1 MNHEY and CDR2 SVGAGI. This CDR3 has 14 residues. CDR3 loop: CASRYWAGDTEAFF. Written as DNA, the CDR3 is TGTGCCAGCAGATACTGGGCAGGGGACACTGAAGCCTTCTTT.

This chain joins TRBV5-1 and TRBJ1-1, with a weak D call TRBD1 (6 bases). Germline CDR1 and CDR2: SGHRS and YFSETQ. Trimming shortened V by 2 bases and J by 4 bases, and 12 bases separated the two germline ends. The CDR3 length is 14 residues. The CDR3 loop reads CASSFGQPITEAFF. CDR3 coding DNA: TGCGCCAGCAGCTTCGGACAGCCGATCACTGAAGCTTTCTTT.

The chain's CDR3 is CASSGDTSSYEQYF. The CDR3 nucleotides read TGTGCCAGCAGTGGGGACACCTCATCCTACGAGCAGTACTTC. The rearrangement links TRBV6-5 to TRBJ2-7, with D possibly matching TRBD1 (6 bases). CDR3 length: 14 residues. Per germline, CDR1 MNHEY and CDR2 SVGAGI. Trimming left V 5 bases short and J 1 base short, with 12 bases between.

This chain connects TRBV25-1 to TRBJ2-2, with D tentatively TRBD1 (5 bases). The germline V gene encodes CDR1 MGHDK and CDR2 SYGVNS. The CDR3 is 17 residues long. Trimming pared 2 bases from V and 1 base from J, leaving 14 bases between. CDR3 sequence reads: CASSEGAAHRNTGELFF. CDR3 nucleotide sequence: TGTGCCAGCAGTGAAGGGGCGGCACACAGGAACACCGGGGAGCTGTTTTTT.

In this sample, this clone turned up a few times. The rearrangement joins TRBV19 to TRBJ1-1; TRBD1 is a possible D gene (6 bases). The CDR3 has 14 amino acids. V lost 4 bases and J lost 5, with 14 bases in between. Per germline, CDR1 LNHDA and CDR2 SQIVND (reference sequence). CDR3 DNA sequence: TGTGCCAGTAGTAGAGGGGGAGTTTGGACTGAAGCTTTCTTT. This translates into CASSRGGVWTEAFF.